One and the same sample provided the 21 T cell receptor beta chains below, sequenced in a study of shared T cell receptors in the human thymus. The data were produced by immunoSEQ multiplex PCR, yet TCRdb's version contains in-frame clones alone and is incomplete. The sample records over 65,000 clones, around 96% being singletons. The sample comprised thymocytes. These TCRs come from a human donor.

The chain uses TRBV6-1 and TRBJ2-1, with 10 bases aligning to TRBD2. The CDR3 runs 15 residues. Losses at the gene ends were 10 bases for V and 8 bases for J; bases not matched to a gene: 14. Germline V gene sequence: CDR1 MNHNS, CDR2 SASEGT. DNA of the CDR3: TGTGCCAACCCAAAGGAGCGGGGGGGACAGGATGAGCAGTTCTTC. It yields the protein CANPKERGGQDEQFF.

The chain couples TRBV7-3 to TRBJ2-7; the D is unclear. Germline lookup yields CDR1 SGHTA and CDR2 FQGTGA. With 1 base removed from V and 2 bases from J, the gap between germline ends came to 12 bases. The CDR3 contains 15 residues. CDR3 protein: CASSLRVVPPYEQYF. CDR3 DNA sequence: TGTGCCAGCAGCTTAAGGGTAGTACCTCCCTACGAGCAGTACTTC.

This chain connects TRBV7-9 to TRBJ2-7; perhaps TRBD1 as D (6 bases). The CDR3 covers 13 residues. From germline, CDR1 is SEHNR and CDR2 FQNEAQ (reference sequence). The V and J ends lost 5 bases and 6 bases respectively, with 14 bases between them. The CDR3 is CASSQGGGAEQYF. DNA for the CDR3: TGTGCCAGCAGCCAGGGTGGGGGCGCCGAGCAGTACTTC.

V gene TRBV4-1 combines with J gene TRBJ1-1, with D possibly TRBD1 on 6 matching bases. Deletions cut 0 bases from V and 0 bases from J, with 8 bases between. The CDR3 sequence is 15 residues long. CDR1 is MGHRA and CDR2 is YSYEKL in the germline V gene. CDR3 sequence: CASSQDGGLNTEAFF. DNA of the CDR3: TGCGCCAGCAGCCAAGACGGGGGCTTGAACACTGAAGCTTTCTTT.

The chain is built from TRBV2 and TRBJ1-5; 10 positions match TRBD1. V was pared by 5 bases and J by 2 bases, with 6 bases of the junction left unmatched. CDR3 length: 16 residues. Germline V gene lookup returns CDR1 SNHLY and CDR2 FYNNEI. CDR3 DNA: TGTGCCAGCAGTCTAACCGGGACAGGGGGCAATCAGCCCCAGCATTTT. The encoded protein is CASSLTGTGGNQPQHF.

The rearrangement links TRBV7-2 to TRBJ2-3, with 10 nucleotides matching TRBD1. The trim removed 5 bases at V and 2 bases at J, leaving 7 bases unmatched. This CDR3 comprises 16 residues. The germline V gene encodes CDR1 SGHTA and CDR2 FQGNSA. The CDR3 DNA reads TGTGCCAGCAGCCCGAATGGGACAGGGGACACAGATACGCAGTATTTT. Amino acid sequence: CASSPNGTGDTDTQYF. The variable domain in full, completed from reference TRBV7-2 and TRBJ2-3, reads GAGVSQSPSNKVTEKGKDVELRCDPISGHTALYWYRQSLGQGLEFLIYFQGNSAPDKSGLPSDRFSAERTGGSVSTLTIQRTQQEDSAVYLCASSPNGTGDTDTQYFGPGTRLTVL.

The chain uses TRBV2 and TRBJ2-3; TRBD2 matches 8 bases. This CDR3 region has 17 residues. V was pared by 3 bases and J by 2 bases, with 10 bases of the junction left unmatched. Per germline, CDR1 SNHLY and CDR2 FYNNEI. The CDR3: CASSDEGIAGFTDTQYF. DNA of the CDR3: TGTGCCAGCAGTGATGAAGGTATAGCGGGGTTCACAGATACGCAGTATTTT.

The V and J genes are TRBV29-1 and TRBJ2-4, with D tentatively TRBD1 (6 bases). V was trimmed by 0 bases and J by 2 bases, leaving 11 bases between them. The CDR3 totals 15 residues. Germline CDR1 and CDR2: SQVTM and ANQGSEA. The CDR3 region has the DNA TGCAGCGTTGAAGACGGGACACCTACCAAAAACATTCAGTACTTC. It yields the protein CSVEDGTPTKNIQYF.

This chain joins TRBV19 and TRBJ1-1, with a weak D call TRBD1 (6 bases). The CDR3 consists of 19 residues. The V gene's germline CDR1 is LNHDA and CDR2 SQIVND (reference sequence). Trimming removed 5 bases at V and 4 bases at J, with 29 bases between. CDR3 sequence: CASSRPQWSLEGEPTEAFF. CDR3 nucleotide sequence: TGTGCCAGTAGTCGCCCCCAATGGAGCCTAGAGGGGGAGCCCACTGAAGCTTTCTTT.

In this sample, this clone turned up once. The chain has TRBV4-2 and TRBJ2-5; TRBD2 agrees at 7 bases. Germline lookup yields CDR1 LGHNA and CDR2 YNFKEQ. The CDR3 totals 15 residues. The junction had 5 bases not matched to a gene; V was cut back by 3 bases and J by 1 base. The CDR3 DNA reads as TGTGCCAGCAGCCACCGGGGGGTAATCCAAGAGACCCAGTACTTC. Translation gives CASSHRGVIQETQYF.

This clone was observed a single time. V and J are TRBV4-1 and TRBJ2-3, with 11 bases identical to TRBD2. With V trimmed by 4 bases and J by 2 bases, 5 bases remained unmatched. CDR1 is MGHRA, CDR2 YSYEKL, per germline. There are 16 residues in the CDR3. CDR3 DNA sequence: TGCGCCAGCAGCCGACTAGCGGGGAGCAACACAGATACGCAGTATTTT. It is translated as CASSRLAGSNTDTQYF.

The chain has TRBV19 and TRBJ2-3; D is perhaps TRBD2 (7 bases). CDR1 is LNHDA, CDR2 SQIVND, per germline (reference sequence). The CDR3 length is 15 residues. V lost 3 bases and J lost 2, with 12 bases in between. The chain's CDR3 is CASSILGGLTDTQYF. The DNA of the CDR3 is TGTGCCAGTAGTATCCTCGGGGGGCTCACAGATACGCAGTATTTT.

The V and J genes are TRBV9 and TRBJ1-2; 7 bases are shared with TRBD1. V was clipped by 4 bases and J by 4 bases; unmatched bases: 7. CDR3 length: 14 residues. In germline, CDR1 is SGDLS, CDR2 YYNGEE. The CDR3: CASSPGDSAYGYTF. Written as DNA, the CDR3 is TGTGCCAGCAGCCCCGGGGACAGCGCCTATGGCTACACCTTC.

V usage is TRBV5-1 and J usage is TRBJ2-1; 10 nucleotides agree with TRBD1. Looked up from germline, CDR1 is SGHRS and CDR2 is YFSETQ. V lost 4 bases to trimming and J lost 7 bases; unmatched junction nucleotides: 5. CDR3 length: 14 residues. This CDR3 is CASSPGTGENEQFF. CDR3 in DNA: TGCGCCAGCAGCCCGGGGACAGGGGAAAATGAGCAGTTCTTC. Full variable domain (outside the CDR3, taken from reference TRBV5-1 and TRBJ2-1): KAGVTQTPRYLIKTRGQQVTLSCSPISGHRSVSWYQQTPGQGLQFLFEYFSETQRNKGNFPGRFSGRQFSNSRSEMNVSTLELGDSALYLCASSPGTGENEQFFGPGTRLTVL.

The CDR3 bases are TGTGCCAGTTCCCCAGGACAGGGTTTTTTGGCCCAGCATTTT. Translated, it gives CASSPGQGFLAQHF. This chain uses TRBV19 with TRBJ1-5; 8 bases map to TRBD1. Trimming at V came to 8 bases and at J to 11 bases, leaving 14 bases not matched to a gene. CDR1 LNHDA and CDR2 SQIVND come from the germline V gene (reference sequence). The CDR3 has 14 residues. Complete variable domain (other parts from reference TRBV19 and TRBJ1-5): DGGITQSPKYLFRKEGQNVTLSCEQNLNHDAMYWYRQDPGQGLRLIYYSQIVNDFQKGDIAEGYSVSREKKESFPLTVTSAQKNPTAFYLCASSPGQGFLAQHFGDGTRLSIL.

The chain carries TRBV11-2 and TRBJ1-4, with 10 bases lining up with TRBD1. CDR1 is SGHAT and CDR2 is FQNNGV in the germline V gene. Germline trimming cut 4 bases from V and 4 bases from J; bases unmatched to any gene: 6. This CDR3 is 16 amino acids long. Here the CDR3 reads CASSSGDRGHNEKLFF. CDR3 nucleotide sequence: TGTGCCAGCAGCTCCGGGGACAGGGGCCATAATGAAAAACTGTTTTTT.

The J gene is TRBJ2-1, the V gene TRBV4-3, with 12 bases matching TRBD2. From germline, CDR1 is LGHNA and CDR2 YSLEER. V lost 0 bases to trimming and J lost 6 bases; unmatched junction nucleotides: 9. The CDR3 spans 18 residues. CDR3 sequence: CASSQETSGGHNCNEQFF. In DNA, the CDR3 is TGCGCCAGCAGCCAAGAAACTAGCGGGGGGCATAATTGCAATGAGCAGTTCTTC.

This clone was detected only a few times. The chain carries TRBV7-9 and TRBJ1-1; D is ambiguous. V gave up 8 bases and J gave up 6 bases, with 16 bases separating them. The CDR3 is 13 amino acids. Germline CDR1 SEHNR, CDR2 FQNEAQ (reference sequence). The CDR3 spells CASQVSHPAEAFF. Here the CDR3 DNA reads TGTGCCAGCCAGGTCAGTCATCCCGCTGAAGCTTTCTTT.

The V and J genes are TRBV18 and TRBJ2-3, with D unclear. Trimming took 4 bases from V and 0 from J, leaving 20 bases between them. There are 18 residues in the CDR3. Germline CDR1 and CDR2: KGHSH and LQKENI. The CDR3 loop is CASSRIPDVRYSTDTQYF. Written as DNA, the CDR3 is TGTGCCAGCTCACGTATCCCGGACGTAAGATATAGCACAGATACGCAGTATTTT.

V gene TRBV7-9 combines with J gene TRBJ1-2, with 12 nucleotides matching TRBD1. V lost 6 bases and J lost 4; bases outside the gene matches: 12. Looked up from germline, CDR1 is SEHNR and CDR2 is FQNEAQ (reference sequence). The CDR3 totals 17 residues. CDR3 nucleotide sequence: TGTGCCAGCAGTCAGACCTCCGGGACAGGGGGCCTCTATGGCTACACCTTC. Its protein is CASSQTSGTGGLYGYTF. Variable domain in full (rest from reference TRBV7-9 and TRBJ1-2): DTGVSQNPRHKITKRGQNVTFRCDPISEHNRLYWYRQTLGQGPEFLTYFQNEAQLEKSRLLSDRFSAERPKGSFSTLEIQRTEQGDSAMYLCASSQTSGTGGLYGYTFGSGTRLTVV.

This clone was seen once. The rearrangement links TRBV6-4 to TRBJ2-1, with 10 bases that match TRBD2. With 5 bases clipped from V and 6 bases from J, the junction kept 13 bases outside the gene matches. The CDR3 has 17 residues. Germline V gives CDR1 MRHNA, CDR2 SNTAGT. The CDR3 nucleotides are TGTGCCAGCAGTACGGTCTATAAGCGGGGGGGGTTCAATGAGCAGTTCTTC. Protein sequence: CASSTVYKRGGFNEQFF.